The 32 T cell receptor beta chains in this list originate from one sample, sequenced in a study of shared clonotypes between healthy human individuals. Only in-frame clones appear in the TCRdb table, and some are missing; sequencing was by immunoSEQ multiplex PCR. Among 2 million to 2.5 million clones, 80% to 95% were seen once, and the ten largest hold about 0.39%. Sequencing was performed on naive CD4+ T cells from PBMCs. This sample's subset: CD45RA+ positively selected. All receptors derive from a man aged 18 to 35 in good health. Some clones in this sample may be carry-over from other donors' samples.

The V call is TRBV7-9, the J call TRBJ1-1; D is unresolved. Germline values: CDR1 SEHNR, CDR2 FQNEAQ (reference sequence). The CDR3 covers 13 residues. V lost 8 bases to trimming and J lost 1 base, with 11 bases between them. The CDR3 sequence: CASEATENTEAFF. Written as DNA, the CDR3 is TGTGCCAGCGAGGCCACTGAGAACACTGAAGCTTTCTTT.

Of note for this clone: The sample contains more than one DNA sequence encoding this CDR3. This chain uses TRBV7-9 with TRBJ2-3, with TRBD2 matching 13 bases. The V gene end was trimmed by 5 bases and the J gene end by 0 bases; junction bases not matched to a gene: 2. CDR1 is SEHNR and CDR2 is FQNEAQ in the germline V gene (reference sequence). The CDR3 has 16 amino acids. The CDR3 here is CASSLGLAGSTDTQYF. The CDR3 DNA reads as TGTGCCAGCAGCCTGGGACTAGCGGGAAGCACAGATACGCAGTATTTT.

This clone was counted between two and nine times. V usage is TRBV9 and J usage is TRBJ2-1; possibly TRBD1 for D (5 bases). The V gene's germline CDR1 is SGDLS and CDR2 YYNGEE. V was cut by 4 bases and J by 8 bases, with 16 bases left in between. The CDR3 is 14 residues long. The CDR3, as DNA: TGTGCCAGCAGCCCCCCCGGCCTAGGGGATGAGCAGTTCTTC. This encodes CASSPPGLGDEQFF.

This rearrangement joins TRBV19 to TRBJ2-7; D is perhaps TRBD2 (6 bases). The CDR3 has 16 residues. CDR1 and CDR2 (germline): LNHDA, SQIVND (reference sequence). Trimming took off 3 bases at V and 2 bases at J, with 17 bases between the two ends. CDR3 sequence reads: CASSIFSLAETYEQYF. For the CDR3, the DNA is TGTGCCAGTAGTATTTTCTCCTTAGCGGAGACCTACGAGCAGTACTTC.

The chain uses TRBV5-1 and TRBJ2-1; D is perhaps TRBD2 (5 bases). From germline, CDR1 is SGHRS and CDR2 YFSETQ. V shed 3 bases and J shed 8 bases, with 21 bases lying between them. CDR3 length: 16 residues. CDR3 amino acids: CASSWRAGLVKDEQFF. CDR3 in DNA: TGCGCCAGCAGCTGGCGCGCCGGACTGGTAAAGGATGAGCAGTTCTTC. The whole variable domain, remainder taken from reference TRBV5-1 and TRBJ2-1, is KAGVTQTPRYLIKTRGQQVTLSCSPISGHRSVSWYQQTPGQGLQFLFEYFSETQRNKGNFPGRFSGRQFSNSRSEMNVSTLELGDSALYLCASSWRAGLVKDEQFFGPGTRLTVL.

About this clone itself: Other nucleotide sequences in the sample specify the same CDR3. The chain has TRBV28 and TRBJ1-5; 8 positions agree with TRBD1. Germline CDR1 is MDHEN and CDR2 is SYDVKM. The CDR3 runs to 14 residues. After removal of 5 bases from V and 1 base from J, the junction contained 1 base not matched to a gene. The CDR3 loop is CASSPGGSNQPQHF. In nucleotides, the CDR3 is TGTGCCAGCAGTCCAGGGGGCAGCAATCAGCCCCAGCATTTT.

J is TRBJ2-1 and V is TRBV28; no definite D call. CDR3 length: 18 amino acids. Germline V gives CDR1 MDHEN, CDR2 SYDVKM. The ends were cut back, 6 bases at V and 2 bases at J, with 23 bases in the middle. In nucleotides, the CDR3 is TGTGCCAGCAGCGGCACCCGTCGGGCGCCTAGGACCTACAATGAGCAGTTCTTC. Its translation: CASSGTRRAPRTYNEQFF.

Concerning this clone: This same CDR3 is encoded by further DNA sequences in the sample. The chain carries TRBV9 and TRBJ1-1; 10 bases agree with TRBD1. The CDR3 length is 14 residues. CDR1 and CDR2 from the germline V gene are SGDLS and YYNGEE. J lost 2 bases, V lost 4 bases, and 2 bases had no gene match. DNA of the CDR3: TGTGCCAGCAGCCGACAGGGGGCAAACACTGAAGCTTTCTTT. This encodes CASSRQGANTEAFF.

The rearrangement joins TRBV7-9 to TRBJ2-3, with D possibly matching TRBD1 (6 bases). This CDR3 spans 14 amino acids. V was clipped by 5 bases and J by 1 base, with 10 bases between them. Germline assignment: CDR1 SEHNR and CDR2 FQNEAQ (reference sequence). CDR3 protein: CASSQDRGTDTQYF. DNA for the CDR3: TGTGCCAGCAGCCAGGACAGAGGCACAGATACGCAGTATTTT.

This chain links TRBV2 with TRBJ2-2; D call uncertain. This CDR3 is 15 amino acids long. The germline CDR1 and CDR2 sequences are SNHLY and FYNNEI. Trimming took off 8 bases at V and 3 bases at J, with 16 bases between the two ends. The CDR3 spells CASDTTSSDTGELFF. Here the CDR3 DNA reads TGTGCCAGCGATACAACCTCATCCGACACCGGGGAGCTGTTTTTT.

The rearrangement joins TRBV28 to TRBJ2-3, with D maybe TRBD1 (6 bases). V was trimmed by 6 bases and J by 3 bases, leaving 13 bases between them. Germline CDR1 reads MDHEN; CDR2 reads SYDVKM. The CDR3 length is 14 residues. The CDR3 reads CASSTGFPTDTQYF. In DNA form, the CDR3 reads TGTGCCAGCAGCACAGGGTTTCCGACAGATACGCAGTATTTT.

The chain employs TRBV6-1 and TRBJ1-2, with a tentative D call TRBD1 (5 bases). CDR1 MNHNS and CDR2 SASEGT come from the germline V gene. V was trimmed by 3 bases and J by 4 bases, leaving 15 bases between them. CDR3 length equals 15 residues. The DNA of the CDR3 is TGTGCCAGCAGTGACATCCTAGAGAGGGGCTATGGCTACACCTTC. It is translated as CASSDILERGYGYTF.

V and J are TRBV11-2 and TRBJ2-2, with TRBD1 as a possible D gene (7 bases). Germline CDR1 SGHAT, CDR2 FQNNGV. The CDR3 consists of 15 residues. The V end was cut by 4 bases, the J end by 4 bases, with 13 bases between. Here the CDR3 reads CASSSYRGGTGELFF. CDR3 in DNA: TGTGCCAGCAGCTCCTACAGGGGAGGCACCGGGGAGCTGTTTTTT.

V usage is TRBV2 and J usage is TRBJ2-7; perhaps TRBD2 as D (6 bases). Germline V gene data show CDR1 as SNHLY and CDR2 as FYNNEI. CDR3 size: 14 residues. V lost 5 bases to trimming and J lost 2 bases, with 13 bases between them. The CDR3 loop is CASSFGTYTYEQYF. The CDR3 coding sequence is TGTGCCAGCAGTTTCGGGACTTATACCTACGAGCAGTACTTC. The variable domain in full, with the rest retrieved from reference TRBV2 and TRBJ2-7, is EPEVTQTPSHQVTQMGQEVILRCVPISNHLYFYWYRQILGQKVEFLVSFYNNEISEKSEIFDDQFSVERPDGSNFTLKIRSTKLEDSAMYFCASSFGTYTYEQYFGPGTRLTVT.

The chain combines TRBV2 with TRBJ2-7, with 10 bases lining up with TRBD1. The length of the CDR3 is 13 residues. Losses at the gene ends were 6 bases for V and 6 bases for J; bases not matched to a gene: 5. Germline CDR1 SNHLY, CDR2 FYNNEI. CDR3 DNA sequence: TGTGCCAGCAGCCCCGGACAGGGGGGCGAGCAGTACTTC. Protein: CASSPGQGGEQYF.

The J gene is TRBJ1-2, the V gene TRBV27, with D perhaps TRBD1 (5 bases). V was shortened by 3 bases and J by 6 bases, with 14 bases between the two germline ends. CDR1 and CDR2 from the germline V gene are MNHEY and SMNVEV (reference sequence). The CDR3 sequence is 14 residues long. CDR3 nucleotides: TGTGCCAGCAGTTTGATCAGGGACTCGGATGGCTACACCTTC. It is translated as CASSLIRDSDGYTF.

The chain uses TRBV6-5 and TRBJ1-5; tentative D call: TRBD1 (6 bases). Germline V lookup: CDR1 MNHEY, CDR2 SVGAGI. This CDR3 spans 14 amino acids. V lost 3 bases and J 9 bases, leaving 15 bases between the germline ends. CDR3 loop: CASSYRTVRGPQHF. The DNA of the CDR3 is TGTGCCAGCAGTTATCGGACAGTTCGGGGGCCCCAGCATTTT.

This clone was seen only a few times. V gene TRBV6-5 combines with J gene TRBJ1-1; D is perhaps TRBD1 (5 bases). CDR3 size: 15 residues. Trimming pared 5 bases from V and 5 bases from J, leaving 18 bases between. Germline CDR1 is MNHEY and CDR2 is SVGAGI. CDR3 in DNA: TGTGCCAGCAGTCCCGACCCTGGGGGAAGGACTGAAGCTTTCTTT. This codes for CASSPDPGGRTEAFF.

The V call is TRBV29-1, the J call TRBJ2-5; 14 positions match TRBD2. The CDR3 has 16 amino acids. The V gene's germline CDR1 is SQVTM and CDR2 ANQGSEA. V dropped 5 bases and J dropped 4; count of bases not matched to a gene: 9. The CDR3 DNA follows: TGCAGCGTTTGGGGTGGGACTAGCGGGAGCTCAGAGACCCAGTACTTC. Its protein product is CSVWGGTSGSSETQYF.

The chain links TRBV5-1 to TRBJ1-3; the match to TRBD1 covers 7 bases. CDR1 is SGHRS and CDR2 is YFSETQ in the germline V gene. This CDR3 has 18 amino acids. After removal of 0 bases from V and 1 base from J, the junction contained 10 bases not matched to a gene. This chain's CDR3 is CASSLVGQGVRSGNTIYF. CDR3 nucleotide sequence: TGCGCCAGCAGCTTGGTGGGCCAGGGGGTAAGGTCTGGAAACACCATATATTTT.

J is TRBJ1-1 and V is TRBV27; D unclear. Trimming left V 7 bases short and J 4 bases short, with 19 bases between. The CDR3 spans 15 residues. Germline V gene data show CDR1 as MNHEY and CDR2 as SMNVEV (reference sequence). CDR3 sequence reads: CASNPRAPSRTEAFF. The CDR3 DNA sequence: TGTGCCAGCAACCCCCGGGCACCTTCCCGCACTGAAGCTTTCTTT.

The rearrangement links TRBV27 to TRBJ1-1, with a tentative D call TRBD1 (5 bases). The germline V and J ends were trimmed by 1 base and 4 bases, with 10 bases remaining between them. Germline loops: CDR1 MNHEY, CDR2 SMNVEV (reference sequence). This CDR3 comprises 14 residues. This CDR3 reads CASSLFRVSTEAFF. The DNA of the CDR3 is TGTGCCAGCAGTTTATTCAGGGTTTCCACTGAAGCTTTCTTT.

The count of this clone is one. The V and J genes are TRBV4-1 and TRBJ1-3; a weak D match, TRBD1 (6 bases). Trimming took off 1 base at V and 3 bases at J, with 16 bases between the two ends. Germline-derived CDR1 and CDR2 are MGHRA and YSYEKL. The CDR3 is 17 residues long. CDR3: CASSQVPVGAYGNTIYF. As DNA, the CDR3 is TGCGCCAGCAGCCAAGTCCCGGTGGGGGCTTATGGAAACACCATATATTTT.

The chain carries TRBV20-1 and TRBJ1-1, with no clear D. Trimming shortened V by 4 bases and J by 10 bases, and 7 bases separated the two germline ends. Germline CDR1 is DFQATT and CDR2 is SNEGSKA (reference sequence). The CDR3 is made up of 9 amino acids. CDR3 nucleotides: TGCAGTGCTACCCCTGGAGCTTTCTTT. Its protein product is CSATPGAFF.

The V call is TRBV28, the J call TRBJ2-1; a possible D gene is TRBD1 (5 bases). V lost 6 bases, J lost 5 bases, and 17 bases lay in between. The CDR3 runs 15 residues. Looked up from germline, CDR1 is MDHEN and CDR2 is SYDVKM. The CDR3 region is CASSWPAGLDNEQFF. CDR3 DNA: TGTGCCAGCAGCTGGCCGGCAGGGCTCGACAATGAGCAGTTCTTC.

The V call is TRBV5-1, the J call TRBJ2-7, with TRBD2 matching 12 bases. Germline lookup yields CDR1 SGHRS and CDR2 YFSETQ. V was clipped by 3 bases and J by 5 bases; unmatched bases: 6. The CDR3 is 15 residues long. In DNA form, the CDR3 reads TGCGCCAGCAGCTCTCTAGCGGGAGGGCTGGACGAGCAGTACTTC. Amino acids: CASSSLAGGLDEQYF.

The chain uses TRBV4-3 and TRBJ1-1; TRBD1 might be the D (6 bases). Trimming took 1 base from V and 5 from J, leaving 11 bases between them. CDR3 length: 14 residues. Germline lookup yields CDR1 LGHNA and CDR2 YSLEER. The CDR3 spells CASSQGGRGTEAFF. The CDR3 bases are TGCGCCAGCAGCCAAGGGGGGCGTGGGACTGAAGCTTTCTTT.

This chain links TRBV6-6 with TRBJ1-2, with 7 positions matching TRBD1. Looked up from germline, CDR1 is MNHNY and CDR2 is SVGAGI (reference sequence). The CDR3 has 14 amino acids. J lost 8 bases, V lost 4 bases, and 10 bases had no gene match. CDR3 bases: TGTGCCAGCAGTTTACTAGGACAGGTCATAGGCTACACCTTC. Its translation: CASSLLGQVIGYTF.

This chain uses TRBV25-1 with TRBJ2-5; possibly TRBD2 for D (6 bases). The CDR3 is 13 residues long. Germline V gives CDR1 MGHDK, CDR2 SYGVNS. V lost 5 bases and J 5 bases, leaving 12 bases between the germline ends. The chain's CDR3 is CASSMGGGETQYF. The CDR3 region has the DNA TGTGCCAGCAGTATGGGTGGGGGGGAGACCCAGTACTTC.

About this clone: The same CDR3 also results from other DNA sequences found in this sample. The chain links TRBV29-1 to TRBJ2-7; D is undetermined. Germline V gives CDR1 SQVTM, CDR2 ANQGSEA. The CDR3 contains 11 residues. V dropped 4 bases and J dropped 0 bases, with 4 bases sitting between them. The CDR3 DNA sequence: TGCAGCGTTGGTAACTCCTACGAGCAGTACTTC. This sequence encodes CSVGNSYEQYF.

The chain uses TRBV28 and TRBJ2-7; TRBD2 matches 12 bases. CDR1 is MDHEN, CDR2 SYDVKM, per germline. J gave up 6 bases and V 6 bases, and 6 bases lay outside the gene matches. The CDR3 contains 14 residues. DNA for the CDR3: TGTGCCAGCAGGAAAGGACTAGCGGGAACCGAGCAGTACTTC. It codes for CASRKGLAGTEQYF.

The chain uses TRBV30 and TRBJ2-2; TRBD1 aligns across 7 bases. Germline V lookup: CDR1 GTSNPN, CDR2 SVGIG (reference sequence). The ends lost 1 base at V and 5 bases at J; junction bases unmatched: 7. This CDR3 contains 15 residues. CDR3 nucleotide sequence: TGTGCCTGGAGTGGACAGGGAGTTTGGACCGGGGAGCTGTTTTTT. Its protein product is CAWSGQGVWTGELFF.